This T cell receptor beta chain originates from a study of T-cell reconstitution after alpha-beta-depleted transplantation in children. The CDR3 length is 13 residues. V lost 1 base and J lost 8, with 11 bases in between. The V gene's germline CDR1 is LNHDA and CDR2 SQIVND (reference sequence). Unique molecular identifiers were incorporated when the TCRbeta library was constructed. From the PCR reads, TCRdb called clonotypes with MiXCR, one entry per CDR3 protein. The sample lists 500,000 to 650,000 distinct CDR3 sequences; roughly 10% were seen once. The source material was PBMCs, mostly from graft donor cells, sampled 180 days after TCRalphabeta/CD19-depleted stem cell transplant. The chain joins TRBV19 to TRBJ1-2; D is undetermined. This clonotype was sampled from a female patient aged 2 to 10 who had a stem cell transplant for aplastic anemia, so the T cells may come from the graft donor. The CDR3 coding sequence is TGTGCCAGTAGTATAGGAGGGATGGACGGCTACACCTTC. Amino acid sequence: CASSIGGMDGYTF.